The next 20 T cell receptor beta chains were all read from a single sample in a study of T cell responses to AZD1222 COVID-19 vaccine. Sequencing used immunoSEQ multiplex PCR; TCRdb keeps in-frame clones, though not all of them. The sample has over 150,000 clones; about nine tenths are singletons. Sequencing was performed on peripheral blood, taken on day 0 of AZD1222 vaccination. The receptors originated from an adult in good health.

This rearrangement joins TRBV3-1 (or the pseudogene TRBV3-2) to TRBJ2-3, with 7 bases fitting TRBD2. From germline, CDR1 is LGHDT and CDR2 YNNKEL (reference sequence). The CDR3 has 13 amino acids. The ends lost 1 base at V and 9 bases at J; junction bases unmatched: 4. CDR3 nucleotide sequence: TGTGCCAGCAGCCAAGGGGGGGGAGACACGCAGTATTTT. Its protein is CASSQGGGDTQYF.

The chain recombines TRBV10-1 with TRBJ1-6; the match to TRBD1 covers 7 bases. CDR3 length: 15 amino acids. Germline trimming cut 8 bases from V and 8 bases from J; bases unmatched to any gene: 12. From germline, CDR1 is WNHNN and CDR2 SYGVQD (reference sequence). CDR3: CASSRTGQGDSPLHF. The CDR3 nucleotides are TGCGCCAGCTCCCGGACGGGGCAGGGGGATTCACCCCTCCACTTT.

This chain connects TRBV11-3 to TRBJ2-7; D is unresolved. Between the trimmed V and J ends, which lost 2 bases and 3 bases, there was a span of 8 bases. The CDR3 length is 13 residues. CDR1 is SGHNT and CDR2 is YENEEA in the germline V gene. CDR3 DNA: TGTGCCAGCAGCTTATTCCCTAGCTACGAGCAGTACTTC. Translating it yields CASSLFPSYEQYF.

CDR3 sequence reads: CASSLWGTGTDQPQHF. In DNA form, the CDR3 reads TGTGCCAGCAGCTTATGGGGGACAGGGACCGATCAGCCCCAGCATTTT. The gene calls are TRBV7-2 and TRBJ1-5; 9 nucleotides line up with TRBD1. This CDR3 contains 16 residues. The germline gives CDR1 SGHTA, CDR2 FQGNSA. The J segment lost 5 bases and the V segment lost 2 bases, leaving 7 bases of the junction unmatched.

This CDR3 is CASSVDLINEQFF. The CDR3 DNA reads as TGTGCCAGCAGCGTAGACCTTATCAATGAGCAGTTCTTC. The chain employs TRBV9 and TRBJ2-1; D is unresolved. Trimming pared 0 bases from V and 6 bases from J, leaving 7 bases between. Germline assignment: CDR1 SGDLS and CDR2 YYNGEE. The CDR3 is 13 amino acids.

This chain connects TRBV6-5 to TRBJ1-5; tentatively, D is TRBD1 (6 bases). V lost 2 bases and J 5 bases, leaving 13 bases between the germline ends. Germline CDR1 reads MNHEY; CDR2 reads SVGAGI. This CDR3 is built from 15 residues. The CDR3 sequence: CASSYPQGYDQPQHF. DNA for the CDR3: TGTGCCAGCAGTTACCCTCAGGGGTATGATCAGCCCCAGCATTTT.

This CDR3 reads CASRPREGARSPLHF. The CDR3 DNA follows: TGTGCCAGCAGGCCAAGAGAGGGGGCTCGGTCACCCCTCCACTTT. The rearrangement uses TRBV6-5 and TRBJ1-6, with TRBD1 identical over 7 bases. V trimming: 6 bases; J trimming: 10 bases; junction bases outside the gene matches: 12. CDR1 is MNHEY, CDR2 SVGAGI, per germline. CDR3 length equals 15 residues.

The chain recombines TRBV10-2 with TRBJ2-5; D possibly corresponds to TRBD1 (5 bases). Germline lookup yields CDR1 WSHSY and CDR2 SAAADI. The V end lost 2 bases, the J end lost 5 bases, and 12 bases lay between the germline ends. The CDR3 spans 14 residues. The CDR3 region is CASSEMGSGETQYF. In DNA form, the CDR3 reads TGCGCCAGCAGTGAGATGGGGTCAGGGGAGACCCAGTACTTC.

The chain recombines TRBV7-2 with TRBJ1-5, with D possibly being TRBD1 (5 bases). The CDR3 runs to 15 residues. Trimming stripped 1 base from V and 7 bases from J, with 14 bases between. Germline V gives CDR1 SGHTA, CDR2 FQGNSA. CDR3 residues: CASSLGSGFGQPQHF. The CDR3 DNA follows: TGTGCCAGCAGCTTAGGTTCAGGGTTTGGGCAGCCCCAGCATTTT.

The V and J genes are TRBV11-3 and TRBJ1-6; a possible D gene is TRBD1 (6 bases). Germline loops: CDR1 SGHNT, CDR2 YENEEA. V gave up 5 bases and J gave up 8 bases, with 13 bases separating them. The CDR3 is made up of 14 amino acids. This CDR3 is CASSPGGQDSPLHF. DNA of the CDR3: TGTGCCAGCAGCCCCGGGGGCCAAGATTCACCCCTCCACTTT.

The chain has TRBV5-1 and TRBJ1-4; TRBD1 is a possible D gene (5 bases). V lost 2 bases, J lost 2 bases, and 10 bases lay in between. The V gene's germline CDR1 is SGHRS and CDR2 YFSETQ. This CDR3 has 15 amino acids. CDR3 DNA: TGCGCCAGCAGCTTCCTCGGGACTACTAATGAAAAACTGTTTTTT. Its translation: CASSFLGTTNEKLFF. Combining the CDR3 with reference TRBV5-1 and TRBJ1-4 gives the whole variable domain KAGVTQTPRYLIKTRGQQVTLSCSPISGHRSVSWYQQTPGQGLQFLFEYFSETQRNKGNFPGRFSGRQFSNSRSEMNVSTLELGDSALYLCASSFLGTTNEKLFFGSGTQLSVL.

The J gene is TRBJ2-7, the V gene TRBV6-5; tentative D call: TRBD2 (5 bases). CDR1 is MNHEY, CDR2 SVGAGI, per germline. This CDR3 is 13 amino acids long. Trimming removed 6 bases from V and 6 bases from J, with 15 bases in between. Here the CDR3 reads CASSRTGSGEQYF. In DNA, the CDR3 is TGTGCCAGCAGCCGGACGGGGTCGGGCGAGCAGTACTTC.

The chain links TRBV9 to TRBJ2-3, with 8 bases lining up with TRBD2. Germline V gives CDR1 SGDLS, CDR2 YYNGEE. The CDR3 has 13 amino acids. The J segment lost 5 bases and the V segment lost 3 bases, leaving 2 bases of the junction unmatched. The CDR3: CASSAGLGDTQYF. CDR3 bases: TGTGCCAGCAGCGCGGGACTAGGAGATACGCAGTATTTT.

The CDR3 DNA is TGCGCCAGCAGCCCGACTAGCGGGAGCCACGAGCAGTACTTC. Its translation is CASSPTSGSHEQYF. The chain has TRBV5-1 and TRBJ2-7, with 12 bases lining up with TRBD2. The CDR3 spans 14 residues. The germline V gene encodes CDR1 SGHRS and CDR2 YFSETQ. The V and J ends lost 4 bases and 5 bases, in that order; junction bases with no gene match: 4.

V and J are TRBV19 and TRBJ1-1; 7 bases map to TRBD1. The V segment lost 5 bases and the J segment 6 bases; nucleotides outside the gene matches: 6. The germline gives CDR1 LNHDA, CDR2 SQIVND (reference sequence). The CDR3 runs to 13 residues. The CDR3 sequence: CASSFTGEAEAFF. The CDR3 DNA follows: TGTGCCAGTAGTTTCACAGGGGAGGCTGAAGCTTTCTTT.

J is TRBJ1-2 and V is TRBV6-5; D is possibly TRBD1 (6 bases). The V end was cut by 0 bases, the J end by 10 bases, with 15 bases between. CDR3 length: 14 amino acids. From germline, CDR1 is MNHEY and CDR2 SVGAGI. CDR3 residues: CASSYSGGQRDYTF. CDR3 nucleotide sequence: TGTGCCAGCAGTTACTCAGGAGGACAGCGGGACTACACCTTC.

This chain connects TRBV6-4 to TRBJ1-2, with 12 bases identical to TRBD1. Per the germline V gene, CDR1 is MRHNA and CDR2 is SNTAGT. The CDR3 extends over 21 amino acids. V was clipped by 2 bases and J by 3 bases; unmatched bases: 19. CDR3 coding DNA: TGTGCCAGCAGTGACACAGTCTACCCCGGGACAGGGGGCCAAGGATACTATGGCTACACCTTC. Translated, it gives CASSDTVYPGTGGQGYYGYTF.

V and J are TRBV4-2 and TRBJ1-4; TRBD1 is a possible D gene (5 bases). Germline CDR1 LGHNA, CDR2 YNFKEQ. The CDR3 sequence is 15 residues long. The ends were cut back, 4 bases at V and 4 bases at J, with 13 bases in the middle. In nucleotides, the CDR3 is TGTGCCAGCAGCCCGGTTGGGGGGGTTAATGAAAAACTGTTTTTT. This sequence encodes CASSPVGGVNEKLFF.

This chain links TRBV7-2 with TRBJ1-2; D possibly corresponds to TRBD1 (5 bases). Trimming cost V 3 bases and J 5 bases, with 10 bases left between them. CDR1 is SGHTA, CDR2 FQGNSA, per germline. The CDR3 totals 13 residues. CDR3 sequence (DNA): TGTGCCAGCAGCTTGGGGGGACTTTATGGCTACACCTTC. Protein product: CASSLGGLYGYTF.

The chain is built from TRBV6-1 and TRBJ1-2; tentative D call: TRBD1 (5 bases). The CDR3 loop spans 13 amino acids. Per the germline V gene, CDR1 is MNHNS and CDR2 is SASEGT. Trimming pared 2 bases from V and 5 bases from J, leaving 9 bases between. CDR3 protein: CASSEQGGYGYTF. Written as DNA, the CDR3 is TGTGCCAGCAGTGAACAGGGAGGGTATGGCTACACCTTC.